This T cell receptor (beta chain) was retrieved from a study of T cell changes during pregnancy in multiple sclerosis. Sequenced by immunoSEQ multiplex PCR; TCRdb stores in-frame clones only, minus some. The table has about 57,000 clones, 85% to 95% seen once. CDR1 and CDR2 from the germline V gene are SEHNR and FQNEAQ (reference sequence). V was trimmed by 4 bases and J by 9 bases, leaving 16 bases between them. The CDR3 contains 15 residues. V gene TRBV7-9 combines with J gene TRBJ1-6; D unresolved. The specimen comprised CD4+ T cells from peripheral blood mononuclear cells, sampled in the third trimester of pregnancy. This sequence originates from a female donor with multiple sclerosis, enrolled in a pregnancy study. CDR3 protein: CASSSPRGNLSPLHF. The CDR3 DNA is TGTGCCAGCAGCTCCCCTCGGGGAAACCTTTCACCCCTCCACTTT.